The 8 T cell receptor beta chains given below trace back to one sample, sequenced in a study of cytomegalovirus exposure and HLA in healthy donors. This PCR relied on a set of 60 Vbeta primers and 13 Jbeta primers. This table comes from immunoSEQ multiplex PCR, and its TCRdb copy is limited to in-frame clones, with some not included. The table lists roughly 120,000 clones, roughly 80% of them singletons. The material sequenced was PBMCs. The source of these receptors is a female donor in good health and CMV-seropositive.

The rearrangement uses TRBV14 and TRBJ1-1; perhaps TRBD1 as D (5 bases). The germline V gene has CDR1 SGHDN and CDR2 FVKESK. CDR3 length: 14 amino acids. The V gene lost 4 bases and the J gene lost 4 bases, with 13 bases spanning the gap. In nucleotides, the CDR3 is TGTGCCAGCAGCCTCGATCAACAGGCCACTGAAGCTTTCTTT. Amino acid sequence: CASSLDQQATEAFF.

The V and J genes are TRBV7-6 and TRBJ2-1; 7 nucleotides match TRBD2. After removal of 4 bases from V and 4 bases from J, the junction contained 7 bases not matched to a gene. Germline values: CDR1 SGHVS, CDR2 FNYEAQ. The CDR3 loop spans 15 amino acids. CDR3 amino acids: CASSYSAGMYNEQFF. In nucleotides, the CDR3 is TGTGCCAGCAGCTACTCAGCGGGGATGTACAATGAGCAGTTCTTC.

The J gene is TRBJ2-5, the V gene TRBV10-3; 10 bases are shared with TRBD2. Germline V gives CDR1 ENHRY, CDR2 SYGVKD. The J segment lost 1 base and the V segment lost 4 bases, leaving 3 bases of the junction unmatched. CDR3 size: 15 residues. The CDR3, as DNA: TGTGCCATCAGTGGCACTAGCGGGGTCCAAGAGACCCAGTACTTC. It codes for CAISGTSGVQETQYF.

V and J are TRBV5-1 and TRBJ2-7, with D possibly TRBD1 on 5 matching bases. There are 16 residues in the CDR3. Trimming stripped 4 bases from V and 1 base from J, with 18 bases between. The V gene's germline CDR1 is SGHRS and CDR2 YFSETQ. The CDR3 DNA follows: TGCGCCAGCAGCCTTACAGGTTCCACTATATCCTACGAGCAGTACTTC. Encoded protein: CASSLTGSTISYEQYF.

The chain carries TRBV10-3 and TRBJ1-5, with 12 bases fitting TRBD1. Per germline, CDR1 ENHRY and CDR2 SYGVKD. Trimming took 4 bases from V and 0 from J; bases not matched to a gene: 7. The CDR3 totals 18 residues. DNA of the CDR3: TGTGCCATCAGTGGGGGACAGGGGGCCGGCAATAGCAATCAGCCCCAGCATTTT. It codes for CAISGGQGAGNSNQPQHF.

V usage is TRBV5-4 and J usage is TRBJ1-1; 7 positions match TRBD1. The CDR3 length is 14 residues. Losses at the gene ends were 7 bases for V and 5 bases for J; bases not matched to a gene: 11. The germline V gene encodes CDR1 SGHNT and CDR2 YYREEE (reference sequence). CDR3 nucleotides: TGTGCCAGCCGATCGACAGGGCGGGATACTGAAGCTTTCTTT. Translating it yields CASRSTGRDTEAFF.

The CDR3 reads CASNPLPTLLEAFF. The CDR3 nucleotides are TGTGCCAGCAATCCCCTGCCCACGCTACTTGAAGCTTTCTTT. The chain recombines TRBV6-1 with TRBJ1-1; D not certain. Germline V lookup: CDR1 MNHNS, CDR2 SASEGT. This CDR3 is built from 14 residues. The germline V and J ends were trimmed by 7 bases and 7 bases, with 19 bases remaining between them.

This sequence joins TRBV5-1 and TRBJ2-3; TRBD2 matches 14 bases. Germline trimming cut 4 bases from V and 2 bases from J; bases unmatched to any gene: 6. CDR3 size: 17 residues. Germline CDR1 reads SGHRS; CDR2 reads YFSETQ. The CDR3, as DNA: TGCGCCAGCAGCCCGGGGACTAGCGGGGGAAACACAGATACGCAGTATTTT. This encodes CASSPGTSGGNTDTQYF.